The sequence of this T cell receptor beta chain was determined in a study of shared clonotypes between healthy human individuals. General observations from the study: Against clonotypes common to all four donors, non-shared ones had lower generation probabilities. Naive subsets usually exceeded memory subsets in estimated richness.

Germline V gene sequence: CDR1 SQVTM, CDR2 ANQGSEA. The CDR3 is 13 amino acids. V gave up 4 bases and J gave up 0 bases, with 7 bases separating them. With respect to this clone: Its antigen is unidentified. Other DNA sequences of this sample code for an identical CDR3.

Produced via immunoSEQ multiplex PCR; TCRdb's table is partial and in-frame only. This sample yields around 2.5 million clones, of which roughly 93% are seen a single time; 0.36% belongs to the top ten. Researchers partitioned CD4+ cells into CD45RA+ naive and CD45RA-negative memory subsets. The rearrangement links TRBV29-1 to TRBJ1-3; D uncertain. Sequences were obtained from naive CD4+ T cells from PBMCs. Sample subset: CD45RA+ positively selected. This receptor was taken from a man between 18 and 35 years old in good health. Some clones in this sample may be carry-over from other donors' samples. For the CDR3, the DNA is TGCAGCGTTGGAGTAAGCTCTGGAAACACCATATATTTT. It yields the protein CSVGVSSGNTIYF.